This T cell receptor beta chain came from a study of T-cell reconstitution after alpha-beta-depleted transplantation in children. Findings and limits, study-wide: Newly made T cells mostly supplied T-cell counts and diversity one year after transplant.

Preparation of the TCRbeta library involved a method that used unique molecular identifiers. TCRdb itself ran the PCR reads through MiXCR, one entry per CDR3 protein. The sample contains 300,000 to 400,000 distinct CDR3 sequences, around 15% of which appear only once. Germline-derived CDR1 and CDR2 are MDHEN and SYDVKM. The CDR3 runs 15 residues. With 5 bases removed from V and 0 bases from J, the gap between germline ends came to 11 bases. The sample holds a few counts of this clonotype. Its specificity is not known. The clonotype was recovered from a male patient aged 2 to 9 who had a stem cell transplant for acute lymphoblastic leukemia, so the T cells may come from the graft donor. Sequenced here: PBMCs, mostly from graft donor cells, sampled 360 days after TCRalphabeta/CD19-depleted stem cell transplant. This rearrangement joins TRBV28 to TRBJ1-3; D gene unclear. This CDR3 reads CASSPVVNSGNTIYF. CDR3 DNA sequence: TGTGCCAGCAGTCCGGTGGTGAACTCTGGAAACACCATATATTTT.